Below are 11 T cell receptor beta chains sequenced from a single sample in a study of blood T cell repertoires in COVID-19. Profiled with immunoSEQ multiplex PCR; TCRdb holds only in-frame clones, not every one. Of some 250,000 clones detected, about 70% appear once; the ten largest clones hold 3.3%. Sequencing was performed on peripheral blood. Receptor source: an elderly woman with acute or convalescent COVID-19.

This sequence joins TRBV6-2 or TRBV6-3 and TRBJ1-2; a possible D gene is TRBD1 (5 bases). The CDR3 extends over 12 amino acids. Germline V gene lookup returns CDR1 MNHEY and CDR2 SVGEGT. Deletions cut 4 bases from V and 8 bases from J, with 11 bases between. The CDR3 sequence: CASSLAGLGYTF. Here the CDR3 DNA reads TGTGCCAGCAGTTTGGCAGGGCTGGGCTACACCTTC.

V usage is TRBV30 and J usage is TRBJ1-2; D is perhaps TRBD1 (5 bases). Deletions cut 4 bases from V and 5 bases from J, with 14 bases between. CDR3 length: 13 residues. CDR1 is GTSNPN, CDR2 SVGIG, per germline (reference sequence). CDR3 residues: CAWNQGGGYGYTF. Here the CDR3 DNA reads TGTGCCTGGAATCAGGGTGGTGGGTATGGCTACACCTTC.

The chain carries TRBV5-1 and TRBJ2-7; possibly TRBD1 for D (5 bases). Germline values: CDR1 SGHRS, CDR2 YFSETQ. The CDR3 totals 12 residues. V dropped 1 base and J dropped 11 bases, with 13 bases sitting between them. The CDR3: CASSLNLGREYF. CDR3 sequence (DNA): TGCGCCAGCAGCTTGAATCTGGGCAGGGAGTACTTC.

This chain uses TRBV10-3 with TRBJ1-3; possibly TRBD1 for D (6 bases). The V gene lost 0 bases and the J gene lost 0 bases, with 12 bases spanning the gap. Germline values: CDR1 ENHRY, CDR2 SYGVKD. This CDR3 has 17 amino acids. This CDR3 is CAISESGGTHSGNTIYF. Here the CDR3 DNA reads TGTGCCATCAGTGAGTCGGGGGGGACACACTCTGGAAACACCATATATTTT.

The chain links TRBV19 to TRBJ2-2; 8 positions match TRBD2. Germline lookup yields CDR1 LNHDA and CDR2 SQIVND (reference sequence). The ends lost 6 bases at V and 4 bases at J; junction bases unmatched: 4. The CDR3 totals 14 residues. The CDR3 reads CASSRGGSTGELFF. The CDR3 coding sequence is TGTGCCAGTAGCCGGGGGGGCAGCACCGGGGAGCTGTTTTTT.

The V call is TRBV9, the J call TRBJ2-5; 9 nucleotides align to TRBD2. This CDR3 region has 17 residues. J was trimmed by 10 bases and V by 0 bases; bases with no gene match: 16. Germline V gene data show CDR1 as SGDLS and CDR2 as YYNGEE. CDR3: CASSVVSLAGIGAVQYF. The CDR3 region has the DNA TGTGCCAGCAGCGTAGTGTCCCTAGCGGGGATCGGTGCGGTCCAGTACTTC.

The rearrangement uses TRBV9 and TRBJ1-1, with unresolved D. CDR1 is SGDLS, CDR2 YYNGEE, per germline. V was pared by 1 base and J by 5 bases, with 15 bases between. The CDR3 spans 15 residues. The chain's CDR3 is CASSVISRGMTEAFF. CDR3 sequence (DNA): TGTGCCAGCAGCGTAATCTCCCGCGGGATGACTGAAGCTTTCTTT.

As DNA, the CDR3 is TGTGCCAGCAGCCAATCCATTCTTTTAGCGGGAGTAGCCTACAATGAGCAGTTCTTC. Protein: CASSQSILLAGVAYNEQFF. This chain joins TRBV16 and TRBJ2-1, with 9 bases identical to TRBD2. The germline gives CDR1 KGHSY, CDR2 FQNENV. Trimming cost V 0 bases and J 2 bases; bases outside gene matches: 11. This CDR3 comprises 19 residues.

The V call is TRBV7-9, the J call TRBJ2-1, with TRBD2 matching 7 bases. V gave up 1 base and J gave up 5 bases; unmatched junction bases: 5. This CDR3 comprises 15 residues. Looked up from germline, CDR1 is SEHNR and CDR2 is FQNEAQ (reference sequence). The chain's CDR3 is CASSLGGTINNEQFF. Here the CDR3 DNA reads TGTGCCAGCAGCTTAGGGGGGACTATAAACAATGAGCAGTTCTTC.

The J gene is TRBJ2-7, the V gene TRBV12-5; D is perhaps TRBD1 (5 bases). The CDR3 is 13 amino acids. Germline lookup yields CDR1 LGHNT and CDR2 FRNRAP. Between the trimmed V and J ends, which lost 1 base and 9 bases, there was a span of 13 bases. This chain's CDR3 is CASGLGQPTPQYF. The CDR3, as DNA: TGTGCTAGTGGTTTGGGACAGCCTACGCCGCAGTACTTC.

The J gene is TRBJ2-5, the V gene TRBV5-4; 10 nucleotides align to TRBD2. J was trimmed by 3 bases and V by 4 bases; bases with no gene match: 6. Germline values: CDR1 SGHNT, CDR2 YYREEE (reference sequence). The CDR3 consists of 15 residues. The DNA of the CDR3 is TGTGCCAGCAGCATCAGGACTAGCGGCAAAGAGACCCAGTACTTC. This gives the protein CASSIRTSGKETQYF.